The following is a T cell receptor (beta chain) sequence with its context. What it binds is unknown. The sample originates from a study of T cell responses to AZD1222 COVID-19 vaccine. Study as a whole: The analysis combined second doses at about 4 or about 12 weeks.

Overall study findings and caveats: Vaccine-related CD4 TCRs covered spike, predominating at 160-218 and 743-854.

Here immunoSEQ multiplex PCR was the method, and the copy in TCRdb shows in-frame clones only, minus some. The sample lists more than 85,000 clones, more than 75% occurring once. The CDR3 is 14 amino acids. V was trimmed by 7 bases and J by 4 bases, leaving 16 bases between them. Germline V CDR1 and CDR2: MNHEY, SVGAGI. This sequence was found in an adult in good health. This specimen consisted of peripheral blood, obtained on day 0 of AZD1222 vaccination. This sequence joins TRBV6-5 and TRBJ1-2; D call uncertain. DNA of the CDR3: TGTGCCAGCACCCCAAATGAGGGTACCTATGGCTACACCTTC. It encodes CASTPNEGTYGYTF.